This TCR beta chain comes out of a study of blood T cell repertoires in COVID-19. Turning to the study itself: COVID-19 samples collected from the United States, Italy and Spain covered acute and convalescent phases.

V gave up 7 bases and J gave up 0 bases; unmatched junction bases: 9. Germline CDR1 reads LNHDA; CDR2 reads SQIVND (reference sequence). This CDR3 comprises 16 residues. Authors' analysis steps: Reference gene primer amplification in the assay estimated nucleated cell counts. TCRdb's table, derived via immunoSEQ multiplex PCR, lists solely in-frame clones and lacks some. V, J and clone size derive from that table, while D and trimming were established from the DNA sequence. The sample carries 110,000 to 150,000 clones, about 90% recorded once. The sequenced sample was peripheral blood. J is TRBJ2-1 and V is TRBV19, with 7 bases identical to TRBD2. This sequence originates from a woman in her 50s with acute or convalescent COVID-19. For the CDR3, the DNA is TGTGCCAGTACCCCGGGTTCGGGGGGCTCCTACAATGAGCAGTTCTTC. Protein: CASTPGSGGSYNEQFF. The full variable domain, with the rest looked up from reference TRBV19 and TRBJ2-1, is DGGITQSPKYLFRKEGQNVTLSCEQNLNHDAMYWYRQDPGQGLRLIYYSQIVNDFQKGDIAEGYSVSREKKESFPLTVTSAQKNPTAFYLCASTPGSGGSYNEQFFGPGTRLTVL.